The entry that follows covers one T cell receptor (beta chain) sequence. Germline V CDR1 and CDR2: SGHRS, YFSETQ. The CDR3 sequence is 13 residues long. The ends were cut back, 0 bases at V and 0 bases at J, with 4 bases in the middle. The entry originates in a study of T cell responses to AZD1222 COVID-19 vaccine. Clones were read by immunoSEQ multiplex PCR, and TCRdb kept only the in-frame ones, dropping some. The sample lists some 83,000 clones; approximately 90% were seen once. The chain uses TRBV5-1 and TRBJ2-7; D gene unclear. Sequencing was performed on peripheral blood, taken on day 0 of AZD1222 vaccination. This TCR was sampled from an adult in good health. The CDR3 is CASSLGNSYEQYF. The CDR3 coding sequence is TGCGCCAGCAGCTTGGGAAACTCCTACGAGCAGTACTTC.